This entry is about one T cell receptor beta chain. Its specific antigen is unknown. No much larger clone exists at a distance of one base, and base qualities are not known. CDR1 is given as SEHNR and CDR2 as FQNEAQ, both from the germline V gene (reference sequence). Including cysteine and phenylalanine, the CDR3 has 18 amino acids. CDR3 DNA only is kept here, 54 bases in frame from base 1. Unmatched junction bases come to 9, with V trimmed by 3 bases and J by 6 bases. From each donor, a single peripheral blood sample of about 100 mL on average was drawn into heparinised tubes. A BD FACSAria II and a panel including CD45RO, CCR7, CD25, CD127, CD95 and CD27 were used to sort naive, central memory, regulatory and stem cell-like memory CD4+ T cells. A purity above 95% was achieved for all sorted populations. PBMCs were separated immediately by Lymphoprep density gradient centrifugation and were stained directly, without being cultured. To minimize batch effects, samples were stained and sorted in pairs, one healthy donor with one patient per experiment.

This record belongs to a study of beta chain features in type 1 diabetes (dated by TCRdb to 2017 to 2018). At the level of the whole study: Mean age, gender distribution, total cell number and subset yield were not different between patients and healthy donors. A total of about 100 million sorted cells were examined across all samples, and RNA yield correlated strongly with the number of cells per subset. The study compared the TCRB repertoires of sorted circulating CD4+ T cell subsets in recently diagnosed type 1 diabetes patients with those in matched healthy donors. Regulatory and stem cell-like memory subsets were isolated from only 8 patients and roughly 8 healthy donors, whereas naive and central memory subsets came from all 28 donors.

Overall study outcomes, separate from this receptor: PCR may preferentially amplify shorter templates, but because patient and control samples were amplified and corrected together, any resulting skew would affect both groups equally. Naive, central memory and regulatory TCRB repertoires appeared to be more alike among patients than among healthy donors. Because the HLA sub-analyses included only small numbers of individuals, any influence of HLA type on TCRB rearrangement was left unresolved. Patients with type 1 diabetes made fewer insertions and deleted more nucleotides at VDJ recombination sites, implying thymic rearrangement abnormalities. A moderate but significant shortening of TCRB CDR3 length was observed in type 1 diabetes patients in all four CD4+ subsets. Sequencing cDNA rather than genomic DNA could over-represent highly expressing activated cells, although activation and CD3 levels did not differ between groups.

The High Capacity cDNA Reverse Transcription Kit was used to reverse transcribe all of the isolated RNA, meaning that expressed TCRB transcripts were what got sequenced. Naive, central memory and regulatory T cell samples underwent deep immunoSEQ sequencing, averaging approximately 3.3 million total reads per sample. Sorted cells were lysed in RLT buffer, and RNA was extracted using DNase-treated RNeasy Micro or Mini kits according to cell number. Each cell subset was processed separately to prevent cross-contamination, with patient and healthy donor samples processed together. Using the immunoSEQ multiplex PCR, TCRB sequences were amplified from cDNA into 87-bp fragments spanning the CDR3 region. Sequencing of the amplicons was done on the Illumina HiSeq platform. The study's processing was this. Synthetic template baselines were used to correct PCR bias computationally, reads within Hamming distance 2 were collapsed together, and singletons that could not be merged were discarded. Reads were aligned against IMGT to assign V, D and J genes, CDR3 length and insertions or deletions at six rearrangement sites. Within each subset, clonotype counts were normalized to sorted cell number, after which true diversity and Gini coefficients were computed with the tcR R package. Repertoire sharing was quantified using the overlap coefficient calculated on TCRB nucleotide sequences. Out-of-frame TCRB sequences from naive cells were analyzed as a proxy for the pre-selection repertoire. The table was pulled from immuneACCESS by TCRdb, which kept in-frame rearrangements only. Such tables lose some clones; where checked, under half of the loss comes from unresolved V genes, and the rest has no known cause. For V, J and clone size, that table is used; D and trimming come from the DNA. The sample records about 930,000 clones, under 20% of which are singletons. About 0.02% of the sample is taken by the ten largest.

Sample: naive CD4+ T cells from blood. Sample cell subset or site, as interpreted from the label and publication: true naive CD4+ T cells. The V and J segments used are TRBV7-9 and TRBJ2-1, and 15 bases in between align with TRBD2. The sequence came from a woman under 30 in good health. The sequenced DNA is TGTGCCAGCAGCTTCCGGACTAGCGGGAGGGAAGACTCCAATGAGCAGTTCTTC. Its protein product is CASSFRTSGREDSNEQFF.